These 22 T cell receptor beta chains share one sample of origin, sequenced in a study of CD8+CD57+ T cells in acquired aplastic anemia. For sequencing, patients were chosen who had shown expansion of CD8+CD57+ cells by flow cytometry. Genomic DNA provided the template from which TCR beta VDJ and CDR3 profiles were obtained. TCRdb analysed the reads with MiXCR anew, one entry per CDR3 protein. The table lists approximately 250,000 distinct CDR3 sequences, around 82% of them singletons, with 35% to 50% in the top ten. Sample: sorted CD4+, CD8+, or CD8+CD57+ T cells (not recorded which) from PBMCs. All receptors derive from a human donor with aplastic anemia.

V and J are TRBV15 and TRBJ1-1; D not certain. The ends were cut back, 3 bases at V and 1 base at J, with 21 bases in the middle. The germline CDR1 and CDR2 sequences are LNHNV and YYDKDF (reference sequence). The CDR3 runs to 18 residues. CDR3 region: CATSRPRGHTVTNTEAFF. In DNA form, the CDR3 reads TGTGCCACCAGCAGGCCTCGTGGGCACACAGTTACGAACACTGAAGCTTTCTTT.

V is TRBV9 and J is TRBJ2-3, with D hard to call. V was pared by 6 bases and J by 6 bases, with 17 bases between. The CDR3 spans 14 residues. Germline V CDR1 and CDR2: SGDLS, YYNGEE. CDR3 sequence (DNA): TGTGCCAGCACCGTGACGAATGCTACCGATACGCAGTATTTT. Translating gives CASTVTNATDTQYF.

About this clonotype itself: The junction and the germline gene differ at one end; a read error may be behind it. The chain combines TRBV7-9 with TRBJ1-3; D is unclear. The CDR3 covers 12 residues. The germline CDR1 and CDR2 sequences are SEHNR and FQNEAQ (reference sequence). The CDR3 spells CASRLSGNTIYF. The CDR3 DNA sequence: TGTGCCAGCAGATTGTCTGGAAACACCATATATTTC.

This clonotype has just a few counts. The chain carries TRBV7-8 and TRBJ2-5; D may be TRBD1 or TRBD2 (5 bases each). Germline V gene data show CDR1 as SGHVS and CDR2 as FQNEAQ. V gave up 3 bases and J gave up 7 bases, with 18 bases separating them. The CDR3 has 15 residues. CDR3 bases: TGTGCCAGCAGCTTTCATCCAGACGGGGCTGGGACCCAGTACTTC. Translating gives CASSFHPDGAGTQYF.

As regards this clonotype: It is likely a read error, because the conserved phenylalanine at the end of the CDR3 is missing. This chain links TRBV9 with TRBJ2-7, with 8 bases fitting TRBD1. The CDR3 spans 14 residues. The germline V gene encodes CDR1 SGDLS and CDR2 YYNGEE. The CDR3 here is CASSVAYRGNEQYL. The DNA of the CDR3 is TGTGCCAGCAGTGTAGCCTACAGGGGGAACGAGCAGTACCTC.

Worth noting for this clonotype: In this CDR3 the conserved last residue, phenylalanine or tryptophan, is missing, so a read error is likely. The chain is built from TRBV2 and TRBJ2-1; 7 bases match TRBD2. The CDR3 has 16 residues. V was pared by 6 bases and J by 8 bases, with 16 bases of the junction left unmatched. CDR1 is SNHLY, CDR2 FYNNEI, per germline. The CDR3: CASSQGGGNGQDEQFS. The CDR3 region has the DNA TGTGCCAGCAGCCAGGGCGGGGGAAACGGTCAGGATGAGCAGTTCTCC.

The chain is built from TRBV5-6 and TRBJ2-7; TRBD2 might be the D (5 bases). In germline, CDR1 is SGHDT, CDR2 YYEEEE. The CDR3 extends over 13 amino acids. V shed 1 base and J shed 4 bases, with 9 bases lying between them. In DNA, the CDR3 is TGTGCCAGCAGCTTGAAGAGGGAATACGAGCAGTACTTC. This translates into CASSLKREYEQYF.

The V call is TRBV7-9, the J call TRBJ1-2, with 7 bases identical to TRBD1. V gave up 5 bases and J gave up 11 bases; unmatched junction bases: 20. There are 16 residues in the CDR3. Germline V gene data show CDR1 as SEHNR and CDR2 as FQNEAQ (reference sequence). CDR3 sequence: CASSPPQGRYTGEYTF. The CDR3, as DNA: TGTGCCAGCAGCCCACCACAGGGGCGGTACACCGGGGAGTACACCTTC.

CDR3 coding DNA: TGTGCCAGCAGCCGTCGGGGTGGACCCATTCAGTACTTC. Its translation is CASSRRGGPIQYF. J is TRBJ2-4 and V is TRBV7-8, with TRBD2 as a possible D gene (5 bases). The CDR3 runs 13 residues. Trimming shortened V by 5 bases and J by 9 bases, and 14 bases separated the two germline ends. The V gene's germline CDR1 is SGHVS and CDR2 FQNEAQ.

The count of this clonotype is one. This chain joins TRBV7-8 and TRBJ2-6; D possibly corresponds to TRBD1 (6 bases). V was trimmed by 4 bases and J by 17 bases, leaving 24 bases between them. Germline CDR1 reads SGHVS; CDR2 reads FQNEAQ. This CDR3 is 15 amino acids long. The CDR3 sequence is CASSSEVTGGQFLTF. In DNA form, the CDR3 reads TGTGCCAGCAGCTCAGAGGTTACGGGTGGACAGTTCTTGACTTTC.

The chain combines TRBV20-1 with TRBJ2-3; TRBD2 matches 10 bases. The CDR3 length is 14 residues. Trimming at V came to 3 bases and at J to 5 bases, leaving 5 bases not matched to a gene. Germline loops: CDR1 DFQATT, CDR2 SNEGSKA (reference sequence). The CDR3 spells CSARSGGAGDTQYF. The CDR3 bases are TGCAGTGCTAGGAGCGGGGGGGCCGGAGATACGCAGTATTTT.

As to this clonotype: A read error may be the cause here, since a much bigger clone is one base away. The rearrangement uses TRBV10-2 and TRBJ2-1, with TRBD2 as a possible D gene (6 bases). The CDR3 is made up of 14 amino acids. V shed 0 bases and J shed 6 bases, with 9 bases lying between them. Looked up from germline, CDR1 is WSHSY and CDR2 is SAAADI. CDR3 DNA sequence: TGCGCCAGCAGTGAGTCTACCGGGAGCAATGAGCAGTTCTTC. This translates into CASSESTGSNEQFF.

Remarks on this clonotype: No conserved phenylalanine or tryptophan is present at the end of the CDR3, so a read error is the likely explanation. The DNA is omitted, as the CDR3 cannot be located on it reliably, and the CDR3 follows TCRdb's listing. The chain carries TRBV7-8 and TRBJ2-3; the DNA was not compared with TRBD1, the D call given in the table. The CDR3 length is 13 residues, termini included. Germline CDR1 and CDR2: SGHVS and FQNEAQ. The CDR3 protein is CASREGGTDTQWL.

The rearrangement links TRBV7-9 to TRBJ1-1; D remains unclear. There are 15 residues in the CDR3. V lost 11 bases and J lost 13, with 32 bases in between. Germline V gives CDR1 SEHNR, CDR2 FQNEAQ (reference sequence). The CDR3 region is CACEVAAYPETQDFF. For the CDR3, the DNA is TGTGCCTGCGAGGTAGCGGCGTACCCAGAGACCCAAGATTTCTTT. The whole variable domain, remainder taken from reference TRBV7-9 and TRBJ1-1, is DTGVSQNPRHKITKRGQNVTFRCDPISEHNRLYWYRQTLGQGPEFLTYFQNEAQLEKSRLLSDRFSAERPKGSFSTLEIQRTEQGDSAMYLCACEVAAYPETQDFFGQGTRLTVV.

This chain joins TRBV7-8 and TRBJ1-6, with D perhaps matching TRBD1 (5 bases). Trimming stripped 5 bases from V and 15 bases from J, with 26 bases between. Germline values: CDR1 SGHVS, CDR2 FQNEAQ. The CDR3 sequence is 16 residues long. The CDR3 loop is CASSADSASYKYLLHF. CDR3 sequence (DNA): TGTGCCAGCAGCGCCGACAGCGCCTCCTATAAGTATCTCCTCCACTTT.

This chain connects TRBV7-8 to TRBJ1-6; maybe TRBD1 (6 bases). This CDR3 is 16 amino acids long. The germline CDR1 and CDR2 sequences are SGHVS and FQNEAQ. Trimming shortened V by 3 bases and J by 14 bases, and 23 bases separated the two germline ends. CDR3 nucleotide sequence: TGTGCCAGCAGCTTTGGGGCAGGCGGGACAAATTCTTCCCTCCACTTT. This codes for CASSFGAGGTNSSLHF.

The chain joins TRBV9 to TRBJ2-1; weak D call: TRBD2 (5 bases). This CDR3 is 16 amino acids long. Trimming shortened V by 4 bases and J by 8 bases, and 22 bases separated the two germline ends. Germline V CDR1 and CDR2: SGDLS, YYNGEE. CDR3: CASSHAGGNAQDEQFF. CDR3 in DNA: TGTGCCAGCAGCCATGCGGGCGGAAACGCTCAGGATGAGCAGTTCTTC.

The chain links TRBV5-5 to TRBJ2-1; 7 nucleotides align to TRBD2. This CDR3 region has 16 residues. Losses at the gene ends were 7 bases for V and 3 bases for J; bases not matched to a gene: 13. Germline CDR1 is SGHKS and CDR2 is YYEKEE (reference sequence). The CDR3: CASGGAGRGYYNEQFF. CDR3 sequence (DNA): TGTGCCAGCGGCGGAGCTGGGCGGGGGTACTACAATGAGCAGTTCTTC.

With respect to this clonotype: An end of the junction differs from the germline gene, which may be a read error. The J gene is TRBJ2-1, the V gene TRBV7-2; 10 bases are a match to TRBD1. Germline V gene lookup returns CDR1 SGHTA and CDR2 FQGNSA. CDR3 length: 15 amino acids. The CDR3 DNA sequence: TGTGCCAGCAGCTCGACAGGGGGCGCCGACCATGACTACTACTTC. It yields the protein CASSSTGGADHDYYF.

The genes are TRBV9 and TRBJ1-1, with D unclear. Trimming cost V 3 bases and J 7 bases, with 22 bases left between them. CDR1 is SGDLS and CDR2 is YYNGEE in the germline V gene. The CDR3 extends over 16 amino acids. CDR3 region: CASSGASDAQYIEAFF. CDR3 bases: TGTGCCAGCAGCGGAGCGTCAGATGCGCAGTATATTGAAGCTTTCTTT.

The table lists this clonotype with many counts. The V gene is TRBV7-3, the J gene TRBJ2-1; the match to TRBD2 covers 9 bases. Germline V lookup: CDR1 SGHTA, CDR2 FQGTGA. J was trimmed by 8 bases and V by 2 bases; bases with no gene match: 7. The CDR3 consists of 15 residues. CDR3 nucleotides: TGTGCCAGCAGCTTAGTCGGCGGGGGGGCGTATGAGCAGTTCTTC. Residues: CASSLVGGGAYEQFF.

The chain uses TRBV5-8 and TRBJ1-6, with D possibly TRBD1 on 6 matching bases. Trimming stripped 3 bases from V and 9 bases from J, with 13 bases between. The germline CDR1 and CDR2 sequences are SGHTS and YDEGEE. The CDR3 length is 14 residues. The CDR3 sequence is CASSSEQGLSPLHF. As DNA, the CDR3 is TGTGCCAGCAGCTCAGAACAGGGACTTTCACCCCTCCACTTT.